One sample yielded the 7 T cell receptor beta chains listed below, sequenced in a study of identical twins. One entry per CDR3 protein, called by TCRdb with MiXCR from the 5' RACE reads. The sample includes around 280,000 distinct CDR3 sequences, more than 6.5% of them seen just once. A further study also used this sample, focusing on yellow fever vaccine responses in identical twins.

Sequencing used memory (CD45RO+) T cells sorted from blood. Receptor source: a woman under 30 in good health.

This clonotype was seen ten or more times. CDR3 coding DNA: TGTGCCAGCAGCACGGACAGGGTCGGAAACACCATATATTTT. Protein product: CASSTDRVGNTIYF. The chain employs TRBV6-1 and TRBJ1-3; the match to TRBD1 covers 8 bases. CDR1 is MNHNS, CDR2 SASEGT, per germline. The junction had 5 bases not matched to a gene; V was cut back by 6 bases and J by 4 bases. CDR3 length: 14 residues.

The V and J genes are TRBV6-1 and TRBJ1-6; D is possibly TRBD1 (6 bases). Trimming cost V 6 bases and J 14 bases, with 17 bases left between them. This CDR3 is built from 13 residues. Germline CDR1 is MNHNS and CDR2 is SASEGT. The CDR3 DNA reads as TGTGCCAGCAGCCAAATGGGGGGGCGTTCCCTCCACTTT. Encoded protein: CASSQMGGRSLHF.

The rearrangement links TRBV6-4 to TRBJ2-2; 9 bases match TRBD2. J was trimmed by 5 bases and V by 8 bases; bases with no gene match: 9. The CDR3 has 15 residues. Looked up from germline, CDR1 is MRHNA and CDR2 is SNTAGT. CDR3 in DNA: TGTGCCAGCGGCGGGAGGGCCCTCGGGACCGGGGAGCTGTTTTTT. Translating it yields CASGGRALGTGELFF.

This clonotype showed up just a few times. The chain is built from TRBV28 and TRBJ2-2, with D uncertain. Germline V gene data show CDR1 as MDHEN and CDR2 as SYDVKM. The V and J ends lost 11 bases and 1 base respectively, with 8 bases between them. This CDR3 region has 12 residues. The CDR3 DNA is TGTGCCCTAAGCGAGAACACCGGGGAGCTGTTTTTT. Translation gives CALSENTGELFF.

The gene calls are TRBV20-1 and TRBJ2-7; a weak D match, TRBD2 (6 bases). V dropped 3 bases and J dropped 5 bases, with 14 bases sitting between them. Looked up from germline, CDR1 is DFQATT and CDR2 is SNEGSKA (reference sequence). The CDR3 has 13 amino acids. The CDR3 region has the DNA TGCAGTGCTAGTCTCGGGAGAATTAACGAGCAGTACTTC. This translates into CSASLGRINEQYF.

This clonotype has only a few counts. V is TRBV9 and J is TRBJ1-4; D remains unclear. The CDR3 spans 17 residues. Looked up from germline, CDR1 is SGDLS and CDR2 is YYNGEE. Trimming took off 3 bases at V and 0 bases at J, with 15 bases between the two ends. The CDR3 nucleotides are TGTGCCAGCAGCGGGAACCCTGGGGTTGCAACTAATGAAAAACTGTTTTTT. This encodes CASSGNPGVATNEKLFF.

The V gene is TRBV7-9, the J gene TRBJ2-7; D is possibly TRBD2 (5 bases). Trimming removed 4 bases at V and 2 bases at J, with 9 bases between. CDR1 SEHNR and CDR2 FQNEAQ come from the germline V gene (reference sequence). The CDR3 length is 13 residues. Here the CDR3 DNA reads TGTGCCAGCAGCTACGGGGTGGCCTACGAGCAGTACTTC. It yields the protein CASSYGVAYEQYF.